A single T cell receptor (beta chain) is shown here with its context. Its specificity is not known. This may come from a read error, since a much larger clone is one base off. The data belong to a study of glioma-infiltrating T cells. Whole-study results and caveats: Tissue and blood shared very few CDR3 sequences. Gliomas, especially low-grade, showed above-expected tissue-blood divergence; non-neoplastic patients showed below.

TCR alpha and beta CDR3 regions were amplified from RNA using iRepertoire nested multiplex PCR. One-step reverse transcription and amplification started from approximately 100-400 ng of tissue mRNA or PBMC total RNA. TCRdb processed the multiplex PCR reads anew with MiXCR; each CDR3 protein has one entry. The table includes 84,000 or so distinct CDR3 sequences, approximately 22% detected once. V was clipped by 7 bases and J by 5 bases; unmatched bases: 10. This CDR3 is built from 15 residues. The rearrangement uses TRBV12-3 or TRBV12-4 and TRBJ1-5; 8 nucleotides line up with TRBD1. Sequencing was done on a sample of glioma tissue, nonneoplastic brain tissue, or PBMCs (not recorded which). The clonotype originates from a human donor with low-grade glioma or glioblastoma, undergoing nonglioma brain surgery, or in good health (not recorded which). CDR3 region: CASTLSLDRDQPQHF. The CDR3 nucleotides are TGTGCCAGCACCTTGTCGTTGGACAGGGATCAGCCCCAGCATTTT.